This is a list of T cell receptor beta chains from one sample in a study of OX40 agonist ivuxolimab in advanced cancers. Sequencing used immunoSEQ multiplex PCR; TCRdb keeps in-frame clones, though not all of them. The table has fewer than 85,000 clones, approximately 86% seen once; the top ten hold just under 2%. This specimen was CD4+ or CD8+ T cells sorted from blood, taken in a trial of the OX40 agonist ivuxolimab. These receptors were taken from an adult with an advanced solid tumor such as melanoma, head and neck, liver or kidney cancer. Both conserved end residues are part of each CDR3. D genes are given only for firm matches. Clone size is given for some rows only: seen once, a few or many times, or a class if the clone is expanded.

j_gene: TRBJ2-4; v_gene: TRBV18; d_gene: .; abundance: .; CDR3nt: TGTGCCAGCTCACCACCGATCGCGGCCCGGACCAAAAACATTCAGTACTTC; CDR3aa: CASSPPIAARTKNIQYF
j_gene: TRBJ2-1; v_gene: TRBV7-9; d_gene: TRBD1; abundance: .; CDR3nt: TGTGCCAGCAGCACGTCACAGGGGACGGGGTACAATGAGCAGTTCTTC; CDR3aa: CASSTSQGTGYNEQFF
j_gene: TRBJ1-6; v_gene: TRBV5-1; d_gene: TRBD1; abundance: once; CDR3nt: TGCGCCAGCAGATTGGGCGGGACAGGGGCTCATTCACCCCTCCACTTT; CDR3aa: CASRLGGTGAHSPLHF
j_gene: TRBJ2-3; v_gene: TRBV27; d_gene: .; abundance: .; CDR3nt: TGTGCCAGCAAGAGAAGGGAGACCCAAGAGGCAGATACGCAGTATTTT; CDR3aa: CASKRRETQEADTQYF
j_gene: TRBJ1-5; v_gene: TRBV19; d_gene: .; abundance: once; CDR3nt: TGTGCCAGTAGTGGCACAGCTAGAAGTCAGCCCCAGCATTTT; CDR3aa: CASSGTARSQPQHF
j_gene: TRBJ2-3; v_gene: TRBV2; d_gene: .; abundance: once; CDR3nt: TGTGCCAGCGCCAGGACTCGGGCGGATACGCAGTATTTT; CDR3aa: CASARTRADTQYF
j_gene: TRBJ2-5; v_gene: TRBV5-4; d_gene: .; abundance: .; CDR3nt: TGTGCCAGCAGCTTCTCAGGGCAAGAGACCCAGTACTTC; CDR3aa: CASSFSGQETQYF
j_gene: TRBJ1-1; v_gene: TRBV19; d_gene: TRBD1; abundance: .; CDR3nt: TGTGCCAGTAGTCTCCCCCCCGGGACAGGGAACCCTGAAGCTTTCTTT; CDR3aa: CASSLPPGTGNPEAFF
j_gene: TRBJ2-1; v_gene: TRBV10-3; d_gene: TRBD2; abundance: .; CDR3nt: TGTGCCGGGACTAAGCAGGCATTTCAGTTCTTC; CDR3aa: CAGTKQAFQFF
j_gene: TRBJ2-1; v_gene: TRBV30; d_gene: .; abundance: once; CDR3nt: TGTGCCTGGAATCGGGGGTCTTCCGCTGAGCAGTTCTTC; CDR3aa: CAWNRGSSAEQFF
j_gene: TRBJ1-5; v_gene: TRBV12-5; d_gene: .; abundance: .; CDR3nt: TGTGCTAGTGGTTTGGTAACCCAGCCCACCCCCCACTTGCCCCAGCATTTT; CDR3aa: CASGLVTQPTPHLPQHF
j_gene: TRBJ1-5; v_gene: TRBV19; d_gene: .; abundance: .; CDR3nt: TGTGCCAGTAGTATACCCGGCAGCTCCGGTCAGCCCCAGCATTTT; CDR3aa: CASSIPGSSGQPQHF
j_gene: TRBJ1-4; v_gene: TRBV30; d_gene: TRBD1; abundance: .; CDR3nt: TGTGCCTGGATACCGGGACAGGGTGAAAAACTGTTTTTT; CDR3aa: CAWIPGQGEKLFF
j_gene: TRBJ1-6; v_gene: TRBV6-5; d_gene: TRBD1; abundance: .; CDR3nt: TGTGCCAGCAGACCGGGACAGAGAAATAATTCACCCCTCCACTTT; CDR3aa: CASRPGQRNNSPLHF
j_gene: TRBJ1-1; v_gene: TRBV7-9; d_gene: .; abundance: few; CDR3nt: TGTGCCAGCAGCCGAACAACGAACACTGAAGCTTTCTTT; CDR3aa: CASSRTTNTEAFF
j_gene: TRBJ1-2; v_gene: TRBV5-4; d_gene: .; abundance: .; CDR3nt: TGTGCCAGCAGCGACGGAGGGCGCAACTATGGCTACACCTTC; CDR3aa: CASSDGGRNYGYTF
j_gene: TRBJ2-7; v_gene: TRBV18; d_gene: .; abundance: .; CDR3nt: TGTGCCAGCTCACGGACCAAGGACAGTCCCTACGAGCAGTACTTC; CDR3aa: CASSRTKDSPYEQYF
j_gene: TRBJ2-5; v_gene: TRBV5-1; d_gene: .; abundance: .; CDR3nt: TGCGCCAGCTCCACCCAGAGAACGCCGGCCCAAGAGACCCAGTACTTC; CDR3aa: CASSTQRTPAQETQYF
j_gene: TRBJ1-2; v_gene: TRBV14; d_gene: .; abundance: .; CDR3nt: TGTGCCAGCAGCCACAGGGACTCCAGGGGCTACACCTTC; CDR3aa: CASSHRDSRGYTF
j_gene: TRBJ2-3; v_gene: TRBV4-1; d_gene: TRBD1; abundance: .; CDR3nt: TGCGCCAGCAGCCTAACCGGGACAGTCACAGATACGCAGTATTTT; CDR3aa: CASSLTGTVTDTQYF
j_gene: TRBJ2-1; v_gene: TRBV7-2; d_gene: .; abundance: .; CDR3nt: TGTGCCAGCAGCTCAAGGACCGTCTTGAGTGAGCAGTTCTTC; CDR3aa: CASSSRTVLSEQFF
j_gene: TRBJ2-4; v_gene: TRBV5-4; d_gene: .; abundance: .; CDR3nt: TGTGCCAGCAAAGACTCCGGGGTGGCGGAAAACATTCAGTACTTC; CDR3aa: CASKDSGVAENIQYF
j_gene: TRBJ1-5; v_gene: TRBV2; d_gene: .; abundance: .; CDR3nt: TGTGCCAGCAGTGAAAGGGGCAGGGAAGGCAATCAGCCCCAGCATTTT; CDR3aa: CASSERGREGNQPQHF
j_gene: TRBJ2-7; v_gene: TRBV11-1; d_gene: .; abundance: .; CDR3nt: TGTGCCAGCAGCTTAGCATGGCGAAGGGGCGAAGAGCAGTACTTC; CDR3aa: CASSLAWRRGEEQYF
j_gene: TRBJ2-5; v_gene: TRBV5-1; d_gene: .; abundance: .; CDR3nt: TGCGCCAGCAGTTTGGGGGCTCGGGAGACCCAGTACTTC; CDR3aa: CASSLGARETQYF
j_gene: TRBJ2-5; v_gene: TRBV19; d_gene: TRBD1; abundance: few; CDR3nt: TGTGCCAGTAGTATAAAATGGCGGCAGGGGGCCTCCCAAGAGACCCAGTACTTC; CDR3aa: CASSIKWRQGASQETQYF
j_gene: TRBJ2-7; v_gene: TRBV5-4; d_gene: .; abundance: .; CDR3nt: TGTGCCAGCAGTCCCTCGGGGGCCAACTCCTACGAGCAGTACTTC; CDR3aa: CASSPSGANSYEQYF
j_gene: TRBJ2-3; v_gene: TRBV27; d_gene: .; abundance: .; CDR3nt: TGTGCCAGCAGCCCAACAGGGACTAATACGCAGTATTTT; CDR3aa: CASSPTGTNTQYF
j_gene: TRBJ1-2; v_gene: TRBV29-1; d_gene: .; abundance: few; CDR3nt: TGCAGCGCCCCCCGGGGGGTTAGGTATGGCTACACCTTC; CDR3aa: CSAPRGVRYGYTF
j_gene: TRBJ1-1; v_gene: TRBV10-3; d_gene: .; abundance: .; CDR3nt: TGTGCCATCAGATCGGACAGCTACACTGAAGCTTTCTTT; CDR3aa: CAIRSDSYTEAFF
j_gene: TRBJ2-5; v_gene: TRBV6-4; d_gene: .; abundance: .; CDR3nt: TGTGCCAGCAGTGACCACAGGGGAGGGCAAGAGACCCAGTACTTC; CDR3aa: CASSDHRGGQETQYF
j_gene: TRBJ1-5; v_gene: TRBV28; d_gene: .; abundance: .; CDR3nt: TGTGCCAGCAGTTTATTAAGTGGACAGCCCCAGCATTTT; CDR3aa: CASSLLSGQPQHF
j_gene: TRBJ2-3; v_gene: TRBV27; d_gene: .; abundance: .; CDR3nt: TGTGCCAGCAGTGTTCTAGATAAGCAGTATTTT; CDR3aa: CASSVLDKQYF
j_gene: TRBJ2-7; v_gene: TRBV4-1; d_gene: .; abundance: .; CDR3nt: TGCGCCAGCAGCCAAGGCATCAAAAACCCCTACGAGCAGTACTTC; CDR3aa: CASSQGIKNPYEQYF
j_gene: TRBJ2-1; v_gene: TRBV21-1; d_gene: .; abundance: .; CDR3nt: TGTGCCAGCAGCAAACGAGGGGGCCGATTTTACAATGAGCAGTTCTTC; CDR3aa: CASSKRGGRFYNEQFF
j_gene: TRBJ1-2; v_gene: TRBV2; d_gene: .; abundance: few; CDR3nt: TGTGCCAGCAGTGAAGAGGGGGGTGGCTACACCTTC; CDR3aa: CASSEEGGGYTF
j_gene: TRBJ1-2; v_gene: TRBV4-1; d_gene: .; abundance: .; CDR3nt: TGCGCCAGCAGCCAAGATTCGAGGGGGGCTGGCTACACCTTC; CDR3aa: CASSQDSRGAGYTF
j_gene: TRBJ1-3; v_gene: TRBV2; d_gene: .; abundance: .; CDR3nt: TGTGCCAGCAGTTATACAGGGATCCTCTCTGGAAACACCATATATTTT; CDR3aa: CASSYTGILSGNTIYF
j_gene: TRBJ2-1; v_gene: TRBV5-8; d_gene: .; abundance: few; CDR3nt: TGTGCCACTACAGTAGTTAGGGGTGATGAGCAGTTCTTC; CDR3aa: CATTVVRGDEQFF
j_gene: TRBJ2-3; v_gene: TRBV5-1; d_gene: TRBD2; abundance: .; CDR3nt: TGCGCCAGCAGCTTCGTGGGCAGCGGGGGGGCGGAAGATACGCAGTATTTT; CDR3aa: CASSFVGSGGAEDTQYF
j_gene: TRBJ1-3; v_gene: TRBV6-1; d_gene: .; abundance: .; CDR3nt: TGTGCCAGCAGGGTTGGGCTAAACACCATATATTTT; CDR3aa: CASRVGLNTIYF
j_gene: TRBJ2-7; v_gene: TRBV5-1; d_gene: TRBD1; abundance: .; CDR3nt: TGTGCCAGCAGCTGGACAGGGTATTCGGGCGAGCAGTACTTC; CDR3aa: CASSWTGYSGEQYF
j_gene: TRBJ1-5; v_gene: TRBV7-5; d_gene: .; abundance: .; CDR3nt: TGTGTCAGAAGCTTACCCAGGACAGGGCTGTTCGGCAATCAGCCCCAGCATTTT; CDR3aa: CVRSLPRTGLFGNQPQHF
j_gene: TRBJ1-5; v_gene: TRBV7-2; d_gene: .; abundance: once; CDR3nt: TGTGCCAGCAGCTTGGGGTATAGCAATCAGCCCCAGCATTTT; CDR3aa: CASSLGYSNQPQHF
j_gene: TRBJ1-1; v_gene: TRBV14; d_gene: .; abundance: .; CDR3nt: TGTGCCAGCAGCCAAGAGCTGAACACTGAAGCTTTCTTT; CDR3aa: CASSQELNTEAFF
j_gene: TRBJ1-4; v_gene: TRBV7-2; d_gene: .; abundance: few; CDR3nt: TGTGCCAGCAGCGCCAGCGGTCCGGAGGGTCCGGGAAAACTGTTTTTT; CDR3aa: CASSASGPEGPGKLFF
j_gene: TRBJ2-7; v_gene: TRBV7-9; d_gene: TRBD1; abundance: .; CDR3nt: TGTGCCAGCAGCTTCTCCTCCGGGACAGGTAGAGAGCAGTACTTC; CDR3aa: CASSFSSGTGREQYF
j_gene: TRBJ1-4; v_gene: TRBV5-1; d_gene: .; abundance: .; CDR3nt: TGCGCCAGCAGCTTGGGCACGGGAGGAGGCGAAAAACTGTTTTTT; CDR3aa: CASSLGTGGGEKLFF
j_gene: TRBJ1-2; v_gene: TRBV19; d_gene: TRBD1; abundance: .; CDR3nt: TGTGCCAGTGTTCCCTCGACAGGGGTTTTGAGTGGCTACACCTTC; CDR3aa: CASVPSTGVLSGYTF
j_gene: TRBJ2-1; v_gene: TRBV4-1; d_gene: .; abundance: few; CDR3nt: TGCGCCAGCAGCCGACAGGGACTGCTTCCAATTTACAATGAGCAGTTCTTC; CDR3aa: CASSRQGLLPIYNEQFF
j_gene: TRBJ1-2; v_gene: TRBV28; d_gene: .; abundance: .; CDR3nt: TGTGCCAGCTCCAGGCTCAGGGAAAGCTATGGCTACACCTTC; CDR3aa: CASSRLRESYGYTF
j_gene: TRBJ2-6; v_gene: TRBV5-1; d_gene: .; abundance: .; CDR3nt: TGCGCCAGCAGCTTCGTTGACTCTGGGGCCAACGTCCTGACTTTC; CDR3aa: CASSFVDSGANVLTF
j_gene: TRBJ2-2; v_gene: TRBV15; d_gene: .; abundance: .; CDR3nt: TGTGCCACCAGCAGAGACCCAGGGAACACCGGGGAGCTGTTTTTT; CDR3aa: CATSRDPGNTGELFF
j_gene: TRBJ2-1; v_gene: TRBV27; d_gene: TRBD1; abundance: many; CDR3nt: TGTGCCAGCAGTTTAATGGACAGGGGTCGGCCCTACAATGAGCAGTTCTTC; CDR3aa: CASSLMDRGRPYNEQFF
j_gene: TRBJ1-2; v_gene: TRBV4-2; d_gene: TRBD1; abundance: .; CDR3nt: TGTGCCAGCAGCCAAGATCACTACAGGGGGCAAATCAGGGGCTACACCTTC; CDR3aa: CASSQDHYRGQIRGYTF
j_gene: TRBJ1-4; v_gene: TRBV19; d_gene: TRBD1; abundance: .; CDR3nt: TGTGCCAGTAGTATATCAGGGGGCGAAGAAAAACTGTTTTTT; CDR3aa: CASSISGGEEKLFF
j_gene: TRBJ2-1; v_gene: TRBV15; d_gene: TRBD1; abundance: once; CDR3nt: TGTGCCACCAGCGCAACTTTGGGGTGGACAGGGGTCTACAATGAGCAGTTCTTC; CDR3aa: CATSATLGWTGVYNEQFF
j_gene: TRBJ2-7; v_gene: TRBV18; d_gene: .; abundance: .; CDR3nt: TGTGCCAGCTCGATTGAACGGGGCGGGAAAAACGAGCAGTACTTC; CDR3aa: CASSIERGGKNEQYF
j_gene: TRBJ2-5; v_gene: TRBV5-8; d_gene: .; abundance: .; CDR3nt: TGTGCCAGCAGCTTATTTCAGAACCAAGAGACCCAGTACTTC; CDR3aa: CASSLFQNQETQYF